This paragraph reports one TCR beta chain. Its binding antigen is unknown. No base quality information exists; no much larger clone differs at one position. The Qiagen DNeasy kit was used to extract genomic DNA from unsorted PBMCs and from the negatively selected CD4+ and CD8+ fractions. TCR beta CDR3 regions were subjected to amplification by immunoSEQ multiplex PCR with primers that anneal to V and J segments. A synthetic immune receptor repertoire was used to minimize amplification bias, and any residual bias was removed computationally once sequencing was done. The source study handled its data this way. Custom Python scripts were used to quantify repertoire diversity as the Shannon entropy index. Unsorted, CD4+ and CD8+ repertoires were examined separately, except in combined analyses, for which CD4+ and CD8+ sequences were merged in silico. Clonal expansion was defined as a frequency increase of at least 2-fold after treatment compared with C1D1, and clones undetected at baseline were assigned a pseudocount of 0.5. Clones with 0 or 1 copy at C1D1 were classified as singleton clones, and clones with 2 or more copies were classified as non-singleton clones. Clones expanded in unsorted samples were labelled as CD4+, CD8+ or unknown by matching protein sequences in sorted samples from the same patient. Wilcoxon tests on paired samples were used to test changes in diversity from C1D1 to C4D1. Here the immuneACCESS table is served through TCRdb, limited to in-frame sequences with V and J called. Missing clones are a known gap in these copies; in checked studies unresolved V genes cover under half, and the rest lacks a known reason. Clonal size and the V and J genes are those of that table, whereas D and trimming came from the DNA. Counted in this sample were tens of thousands of clones; more than 80% of them appeared once. Of the sample, 10% falls within the top ten clones.

This specimen comes from a study of PD-1 blockade in classical Hodgkin lymphoma (dated by TCRdb to the early 2020s). For the wider study: Nivolumab dosing was 3 mg/kg intravenously every 2 weeks, continuing until either disease progression or unacceptable toxicity. The study used TCR beta sequencing and CyTOF to define a peripheral blood immune signature of response to PD-1 blockade in classical Hodgkin lymphoma. The investigation overall reported the following: CD4+ but not CD8+ TCR diversity rose significantly by C4D1 (p=0.0027 vs p=0.16), most apparent in complete responders (p=0.02). Trial patients achieving complete response had baseline diversity similar to newly diagnosed patients, whereas partial responders and progressors had significantly lower diversity. Only a single clinical trial cohort was studied, and what caused the repertoire differences, possibly disease activity or prior therapy, remained undefined. Baseline TCR diversity was reported as lower in newly diagnosed patients than in healthy donors, and lower still in relapsed/refractory patients. Diversity was lower in patients who began nivolumab less than 1 year after ASCT, so these patients were left out of later analyses to avoid confounding by immune reconstitution.

The meaning of the sample's time point label: cycle 4 day 1 (C4D1), after about 6 weeks of nivolumab. Every trial patient had relapsed after autologous stem cell transplantation, and cohorts A, B and C differed in prior brentuximab vedotin exposure. A total of over 50 patients with relapsed/refractory classical Hodgkin lymphoma made up the trial cohort, and each patient's best overall response was complete response, partial response or progressive disease. In the multi-cohort phase II CheckMate 205 trial, trial patients received single-agent nivolumab. An independent review committee assessed best overall response by applying the 2007 International Working Group response criteria. PBMCs from the trial were collected at three points: immediately before nivolumab initiation (C1D1), and during therapy at cycle 2 day 1 and cycle 4 day 1. Peripheral blood was collected in 8 mL Vacutainer Cell Preparation Tubes, from which PBMCs were isolated by centrifugation and then cryopreserved.

V gives up 3 bases and J gives up 7 bases, and the segment between their germline ends measures 16 bases. The CDR1 and CDR2 encoded by the germline V gene (reference sequence) are PRHDT and FYEKMQ. The CDR3 contains 14 residues, cysteine and phenylalanine counted. Of the read, only the CDR3 DNA is kept; its 42 bases are in frame from base 1. The sample was peripheral blood mononuclear cells (PBMCs), taken before the fourth cycle of nivolumab. The chain couples TRBV13 to TRBJ2-7; confidence is insufficient to name the D gene. The clonotype originates from a human donor with classical Hodgkin lymphoma. The nucleotide sequence is TGTGCCAGCAGCTTGGGCCAGTCTTTGGGGGAGCAGTACTTC. Translated, this gives CASSLGQSLGEQYF.